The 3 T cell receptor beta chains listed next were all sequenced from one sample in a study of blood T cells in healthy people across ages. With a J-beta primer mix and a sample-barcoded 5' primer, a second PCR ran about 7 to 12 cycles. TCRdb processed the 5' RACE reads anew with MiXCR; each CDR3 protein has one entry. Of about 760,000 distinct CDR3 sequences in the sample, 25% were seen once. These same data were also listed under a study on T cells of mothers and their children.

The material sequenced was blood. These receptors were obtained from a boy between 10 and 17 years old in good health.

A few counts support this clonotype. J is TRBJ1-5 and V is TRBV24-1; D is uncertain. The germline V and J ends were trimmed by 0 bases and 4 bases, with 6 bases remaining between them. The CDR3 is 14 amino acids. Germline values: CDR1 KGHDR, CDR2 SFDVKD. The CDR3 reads CATSDLADNQPQHF. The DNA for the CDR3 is TGTGCCACCAGTGATTTGGCAGATAATCAGCCCCAGCATTTT.

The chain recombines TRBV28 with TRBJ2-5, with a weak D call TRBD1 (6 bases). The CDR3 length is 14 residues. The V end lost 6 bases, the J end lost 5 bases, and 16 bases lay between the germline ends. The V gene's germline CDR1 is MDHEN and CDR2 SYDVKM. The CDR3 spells CASRKGVVRETQYF. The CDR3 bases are TGTGCCAGCAGGAAGGGGGTTGTTCGGGAGACCCAGTACTTC. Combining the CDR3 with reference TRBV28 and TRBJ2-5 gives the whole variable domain DVKVTQSSRYLVKRTGEKVFLECVQDMDHENMFWYRQDPGLGLRLIYFSYDVKMKEKGDIPEGYSVSREKKERFSLILESASTNQTSMYLCASRKGVVRETQYFGPGTRLLVL.

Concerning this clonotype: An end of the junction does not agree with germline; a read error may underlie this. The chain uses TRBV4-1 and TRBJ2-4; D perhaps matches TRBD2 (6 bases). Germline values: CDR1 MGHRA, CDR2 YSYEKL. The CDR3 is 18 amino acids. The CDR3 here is CASSQDKGVSLAKNIQYF. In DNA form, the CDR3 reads TGCGCCAGCAGCCAAGATAAAGGGGTATCACTAGCCAAGAACATTCAGTACTTC.